This paragraph covers one TCR beta chain sequence. As yet, its antigen is unknown. The data belong to a study of cytomegalovirus exposure and HLA in healthy donors. Whole-study context: The early release's HLA-typed donors yielded some 85 million unique TCRs.

The CDR3 length is 14 residues. V shed 8 bases and J 2 bases; nucleotides not matched to a gene: 9. CDR1 and CDR2 from the germline V gene are SGHTA and FQGNSA. Study outcomes and limitations: Presence/absence analyses supposed approximately even sequencing depth among donors.

A multiplex PCR was run with 60 Vbeta primers and 13 Jbeta primers. Original data processing: Unique TCR beta chains totaled roughly 80 million in a later count, with approximately 11 million of them shared. TCRdb's table, derived via immunoSEQ multiplex PCR, lists solely in-frame clones and lacks some. Clone size and the V and J calls come from that table; the DNA yielded D and trimming. The data hold tens of thousands of clones, with approximately 74% observed a single time. The chain combines TRBV7-2 with TRBJ2-7, with 7 bases that match TRBD1. Input material: PBMCs. This TCR came from a woman aged 30 to 39 in good health and CMV-seropositive. CDR3 bases: TGTGCCAGCTCCATTTCCGGGACAGCCTACGAGCAGTACTTC. It yields the protein CASSISGTAYEQYF.